The following is a T cell receptor beta chain sequence with its context. Its antigen is unidentified. This entry belongs to a study of T cell repertoires in cytomegalovirus infection. Germline-derived CDR1 and CDR2 are MDHEN and SYDVKM. This CDR3 spans 13 amino acids. The germline V and J ends were trimmed by 6 bases and 3 bases, with 11 bases remaining between them. TCRdb reanalysed the reads using MiXCR and keeps one entry per CDR3 protein. The table has some 500,000 distinct CDR3 sequences, approximately 40% seen once; the top ten hold about 48%. Findings and caveats of the study: The cumulative frequency of public TCR beta families identified carriers of CMV plus the relevant HLA.

The specimen comprised cultured PBMCs, sampled from culture after CMV antigen stimulation. This sequence joins TRBV28 and TRBJ2-5, with D tentatively TRBD1 (6 bases). The source of this sequence is a human donor in good health (CMV status not recorded). Some clones in this sample may be carry-over from other donors' samples. The CDR3 here is CASRGTGKETQYF. The CDR3 DNA reads TGTGCCAGCAGGGGAACAGGGAAAGAGACCCAGTACTTC.